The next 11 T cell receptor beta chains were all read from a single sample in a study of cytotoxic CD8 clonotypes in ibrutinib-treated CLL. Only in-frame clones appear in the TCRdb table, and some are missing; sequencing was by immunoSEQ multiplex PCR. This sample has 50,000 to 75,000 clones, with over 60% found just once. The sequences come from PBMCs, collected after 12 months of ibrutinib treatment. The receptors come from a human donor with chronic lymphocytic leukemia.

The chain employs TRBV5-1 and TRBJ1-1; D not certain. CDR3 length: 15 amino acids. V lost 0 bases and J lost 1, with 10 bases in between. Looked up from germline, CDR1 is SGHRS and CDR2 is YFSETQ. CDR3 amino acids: CASSLGHRQNTEAFF. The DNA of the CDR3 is TGCGCCAGCAGCTTGGGTCACAGACAGAACACTGAAGCTTTCTTT.

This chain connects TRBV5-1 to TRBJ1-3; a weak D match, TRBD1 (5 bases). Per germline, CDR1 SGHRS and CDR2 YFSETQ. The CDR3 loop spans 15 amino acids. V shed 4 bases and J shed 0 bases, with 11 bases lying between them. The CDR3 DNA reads TGCGCCAGCAGCGTCGGGGGGAACTCTGGAAACACCATATATTTT. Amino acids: CASSVGGNSGNTIYF. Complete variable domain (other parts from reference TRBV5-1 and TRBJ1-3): KAGVTQTPRYLIKTRGQQVTLSCSPISGHRSVSWYQQTPGQGLQFLFEYFSETQRNKGNFPGRFSGRQFSNSRSEMNVSTLELGDSALYLCASSVGGNSGNTIYFGEGSWLTVV.

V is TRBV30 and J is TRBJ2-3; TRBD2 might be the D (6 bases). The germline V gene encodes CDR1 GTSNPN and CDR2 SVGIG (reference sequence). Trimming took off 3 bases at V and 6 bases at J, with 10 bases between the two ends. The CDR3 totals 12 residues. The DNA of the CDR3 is TGTGCCTGGAGCGGGGGAGCCGATACGCAGTATTTT. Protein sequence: CAWSGGADTQYF. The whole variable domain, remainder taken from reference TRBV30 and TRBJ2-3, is SQTIHQWPATLVQPVGSPLSLECTVEGTSNPNLYWYRQAAGRGLQLLFYSVGIGQISSEVPQNLSASRPQDRQFILSSKKLLLSDSGFYLCAWSGGADTQYFGPGTRLTVL.

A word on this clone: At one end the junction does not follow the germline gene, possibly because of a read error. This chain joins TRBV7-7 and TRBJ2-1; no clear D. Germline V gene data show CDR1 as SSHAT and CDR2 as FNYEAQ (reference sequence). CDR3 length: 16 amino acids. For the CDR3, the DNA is TGTGCTAGCAGCTTAAAGTGGGAACCCACCTACAATGAGCAGTTCTTC. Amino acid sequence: CASSLKWEPTYNEQFF.

The CDR3 here is CASSLSWTTGELFF. CDR3 DNA: TGTGCCAGCAGCTTAAGTTGGACGACCGGGGAGCTGTTTTTT. V usage is TRBV11-2 and J usage is TRBJ2-2; no reliable D call. CDR1 and CDR2 from the germline V gene are SGHAT and FQNNGV. The CDR3 is 14 amino acids. The ends were cut back, 2 bases at V and 5 bases at J, with 9 bases in the middle. Full variable domain (rest looked up from reference TRBV11-2 and TRBJ2-2): EAGVAQSPRYKIIEKRQSVAFWCNPISGHATLYWYQQILGQGPKLLIQFQNNGVVDDSQLPKDRFSAERLKGVDSTLKIQPAKLEDSAVYLCASSLSWTTGELFFGEGSRLTVL.

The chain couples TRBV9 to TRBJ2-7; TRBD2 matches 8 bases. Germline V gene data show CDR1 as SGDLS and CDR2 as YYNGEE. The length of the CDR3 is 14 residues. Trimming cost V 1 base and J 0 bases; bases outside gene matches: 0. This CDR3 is CASSVTSGSYEQYF. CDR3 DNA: TGTGCCAGCAGCGTAACTAGCGGCTCCTACGAGCAGTACTTC.

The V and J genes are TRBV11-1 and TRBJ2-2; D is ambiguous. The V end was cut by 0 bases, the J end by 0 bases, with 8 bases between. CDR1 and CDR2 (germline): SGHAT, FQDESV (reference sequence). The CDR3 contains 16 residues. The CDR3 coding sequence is TGTGCCAGCAGCTTAGCGGCACACACGAACACCGGGGAGCTGTTTTTT. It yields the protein CASSLAAHTNTGELFF. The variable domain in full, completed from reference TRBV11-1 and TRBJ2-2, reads EAEVAQSPRYKITEKSQAVAFWCDPISGHATLYWYRQILGQGPELLVQFQDESVVDDSQLPKDRFSAERLKGVDSTLKIQPAELGDSAMYLCASSLAAHTNTGELFFGEGSRLTVL.

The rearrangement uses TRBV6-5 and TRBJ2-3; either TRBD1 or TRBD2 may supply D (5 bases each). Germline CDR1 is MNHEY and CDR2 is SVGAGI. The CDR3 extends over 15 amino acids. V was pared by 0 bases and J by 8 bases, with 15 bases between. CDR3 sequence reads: CASSYSGLLGGTQYF. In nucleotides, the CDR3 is TGTGCCAGCAGTTACTCAGGACTCCTTGGGGGTACGCAGTATTTT.

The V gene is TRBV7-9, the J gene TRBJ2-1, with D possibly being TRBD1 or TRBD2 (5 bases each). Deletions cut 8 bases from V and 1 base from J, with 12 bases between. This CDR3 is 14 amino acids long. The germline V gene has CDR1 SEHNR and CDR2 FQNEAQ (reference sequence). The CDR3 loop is CASPRGESYNEQFF. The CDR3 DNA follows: TGTGCCAGCCCCCGGGGCGAGTCCTACAATGAGCAGTTCTTC.

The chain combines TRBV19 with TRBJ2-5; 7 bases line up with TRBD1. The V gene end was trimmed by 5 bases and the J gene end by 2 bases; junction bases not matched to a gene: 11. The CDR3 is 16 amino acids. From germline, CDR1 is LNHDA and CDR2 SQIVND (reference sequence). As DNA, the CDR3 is TGTGCCAGTAGTCCTTGGACAGGAAGGATACAAGAGACCCAGTACTTC. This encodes CASSPWTGRIQETQYF.

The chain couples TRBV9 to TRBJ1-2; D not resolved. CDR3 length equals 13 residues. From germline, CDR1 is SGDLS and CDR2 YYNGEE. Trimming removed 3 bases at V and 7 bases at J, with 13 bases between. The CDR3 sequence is CASSAAETRGYTF. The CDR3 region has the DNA TGTGCCAGCAGCGCGGCAGAGACCCGTGGCTACACCTTC.